This TCR beta chain was identified in a study of graft-versus-host responses after intestinal transplantation. Regarding this clone: Its antigen is still unknown.

The V and J ends lost 2 bases and 2 bases respectively, with 6 bases between them. CDR1 is MNHEY, CDR2 SVGAGI, per germline. The CDR3 is 13 residues long. Using immunoSEQ multiplex PCR, the repertoire was profiled, and TCRdb retains in-frame clones only, with some absent. The sample holds approximately 100,000 clones, more than 75% seen once. The material sequenced was unstimulated CD4+ T cells sorted from spleen or lymph node cells, taken before intestinal transplant. The chain joins TRBV6-5 to TRBJ1-2; no clear D gene. The TCR comes from a human donor who received an intestinal transplant. CDR3 region: CASSYRLNYGYTF. The CDR3 nucleotides are TGTGCCAGCAGTTACCGGTTGAACTATGGCTACACCTTC.